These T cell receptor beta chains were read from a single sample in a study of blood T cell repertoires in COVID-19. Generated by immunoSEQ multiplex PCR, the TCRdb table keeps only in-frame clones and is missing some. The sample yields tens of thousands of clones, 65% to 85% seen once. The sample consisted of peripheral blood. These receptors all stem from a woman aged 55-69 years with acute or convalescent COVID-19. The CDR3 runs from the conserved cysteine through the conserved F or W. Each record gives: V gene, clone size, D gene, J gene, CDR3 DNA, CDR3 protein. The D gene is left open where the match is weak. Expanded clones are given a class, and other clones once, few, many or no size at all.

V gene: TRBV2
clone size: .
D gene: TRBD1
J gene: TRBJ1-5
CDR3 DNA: TGTGCCAGCAGTGATAGGACAGGGGGCGCGCCCCAGCATTTT
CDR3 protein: CASSDRTGGAPQHF

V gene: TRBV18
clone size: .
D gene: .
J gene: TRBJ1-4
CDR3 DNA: TGTGCCAGCTCACCAATCTCCATTGAGGAAAAACTGTTTTTT
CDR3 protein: CASSPISIEEKLFF

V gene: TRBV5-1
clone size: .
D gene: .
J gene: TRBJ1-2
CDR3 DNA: TGCGCCAGCAGCTTCCTTAGGGGTTCTGGCTACACCTTC
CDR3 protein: CASSFLRGSGYTF

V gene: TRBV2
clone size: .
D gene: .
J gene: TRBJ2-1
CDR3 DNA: TGTGCCAGCAGTGACGACCACAGCTCCTACAATGAGCAGTTCTTC
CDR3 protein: CASSDDHSSYNEQFF

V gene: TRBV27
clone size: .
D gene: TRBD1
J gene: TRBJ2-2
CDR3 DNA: TGTGCCAGCAGTTTACGAATAGGGGGCGGACTTTGGACCGGGGAGCTGTTTTTT
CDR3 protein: CASSLRIGGGLWTGELFF

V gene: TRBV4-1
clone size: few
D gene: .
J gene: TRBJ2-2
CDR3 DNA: TGCGCCAGCAGCCAAGATCTGGGAGGATTATCGAACACCGGGGAGCTGTTTTTT
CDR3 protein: CASSQDLGGLSNTGELFF

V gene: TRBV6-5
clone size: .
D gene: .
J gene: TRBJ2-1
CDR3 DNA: TGTGCCAGCAGTTACCCTGCCTACAATGAGCAGTTCTTC
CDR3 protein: CASSYPAYNEQFF

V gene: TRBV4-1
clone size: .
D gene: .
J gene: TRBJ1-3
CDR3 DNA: TGCGCCAGCAGCCAAGACTTGGGCAGCGGTCTCTCTGGAAACACCATATATTTT
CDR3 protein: CASSQDLGSGLSGNTIYF

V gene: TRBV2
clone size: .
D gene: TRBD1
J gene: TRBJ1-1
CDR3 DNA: TGTGCCAGCAGTGAAAGGGGACAGGGGGAAGGAAACACTGAAGCTTTCTTT
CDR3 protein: CASSERGQGEGNTEAFF

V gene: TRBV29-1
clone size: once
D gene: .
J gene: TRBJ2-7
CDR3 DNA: TGCAGCGTTGATCGGCCGGGTTCCTACGAGCAGTACTTC
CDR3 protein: CSVDRPGSYEQYF

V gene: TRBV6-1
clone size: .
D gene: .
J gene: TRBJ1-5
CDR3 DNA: TGTGCCAGCAGTGAAGCGGGTTGGGTGGGCAGCAATCAGCCCCAGCATTTT
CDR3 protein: CASSEAGWVGSNQPQHF

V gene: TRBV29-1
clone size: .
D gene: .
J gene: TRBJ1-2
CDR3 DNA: TGCAGCGTTGGGGCGGGGTCGAAGGTAGAGGGCTACACCTTC
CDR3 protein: CSVGAGSKVEGYTF

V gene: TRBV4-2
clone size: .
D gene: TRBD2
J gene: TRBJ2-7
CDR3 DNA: TGTGCCAGCAGCCAAGCAGGGACTAGCGGGGGGGCCAACTACGAGCAGTACTTC
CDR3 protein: CASSQAGTSGGANYEQYF

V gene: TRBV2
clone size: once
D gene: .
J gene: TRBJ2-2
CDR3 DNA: TGTGCCAGCAGTGCCCGGGGAACTGCCGGGGAGCTGTTTTTT
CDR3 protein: CASSARGTAGELFF

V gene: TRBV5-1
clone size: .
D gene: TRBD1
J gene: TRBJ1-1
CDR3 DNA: TGCGCCAGCAGCCACGGGACAGGGGGAGCTTTCTTT
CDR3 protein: CASSHGTGGAFF

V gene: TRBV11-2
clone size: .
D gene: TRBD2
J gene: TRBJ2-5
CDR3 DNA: TGTGCCAGCAGCTTGTCGGGAGGTGAGACCCAGTACTTC
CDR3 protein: CASSLSGGETQYF

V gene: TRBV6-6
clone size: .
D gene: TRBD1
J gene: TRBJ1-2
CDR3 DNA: TGTGCCAGCACGTCGACAGGGAGGCAGGGGGGCTACACCTTC
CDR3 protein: CASTSTGRQGGYTF